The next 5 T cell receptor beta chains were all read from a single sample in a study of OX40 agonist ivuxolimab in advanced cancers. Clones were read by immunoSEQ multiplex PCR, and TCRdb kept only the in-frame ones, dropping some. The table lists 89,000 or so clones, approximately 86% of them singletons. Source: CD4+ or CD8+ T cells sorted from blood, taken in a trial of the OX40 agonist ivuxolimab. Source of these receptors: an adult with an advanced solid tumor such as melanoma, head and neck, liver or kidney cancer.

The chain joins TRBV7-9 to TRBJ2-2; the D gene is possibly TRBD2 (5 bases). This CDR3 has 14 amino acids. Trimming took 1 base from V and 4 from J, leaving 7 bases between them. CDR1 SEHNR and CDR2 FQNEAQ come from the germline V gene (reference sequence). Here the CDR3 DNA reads TGTGCCAGCAGCTTAGGGGCGGGCACCGGGGAGCTGTTTTTT. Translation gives CASSLGAGTGELFF.

The CDR3 bases are TGTGCCAGTAGTGCAACACAGAGTTATAGCAATCAGCCCCAGCATTTT. It translates to CASSATQSYSNQPQHF. The gene calls are TRBV19 and TRBJ1-5; D not certain. This CDR3 spans 16 amino acids. Germline CDR1 LNHDA, CDR2 SQIVND (reference sequence). The ends were cut back, 5 bases at V and 0 bases at J, with 14 bases in the middle.

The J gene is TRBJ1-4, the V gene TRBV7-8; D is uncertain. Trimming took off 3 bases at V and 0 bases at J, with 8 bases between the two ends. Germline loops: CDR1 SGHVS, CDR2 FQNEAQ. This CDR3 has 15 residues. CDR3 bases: TGTGCCAGCAGCTTGACTGATCCAACTAATGAAAAACTGTTTTTT. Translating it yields CASSLTDPTNEKLFF.

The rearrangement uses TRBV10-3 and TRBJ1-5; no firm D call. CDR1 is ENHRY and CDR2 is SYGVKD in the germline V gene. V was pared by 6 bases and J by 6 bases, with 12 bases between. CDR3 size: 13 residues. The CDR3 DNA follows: TGTGCCATCAGCGAAGCCATAGTTCAGCCCCAGCATTTT. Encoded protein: CAISEAIVQPQHF.

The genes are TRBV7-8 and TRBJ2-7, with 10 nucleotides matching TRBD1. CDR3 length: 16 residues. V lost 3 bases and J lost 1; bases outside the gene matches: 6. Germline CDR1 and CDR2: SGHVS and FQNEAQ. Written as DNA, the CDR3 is TGTGCCAGCAGCTTGGGCGGACAGGGGGAGTCCTACGAGCAGTACTTC. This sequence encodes CASSLGGQGESYEQYF. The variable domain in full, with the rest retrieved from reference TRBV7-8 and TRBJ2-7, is GAGVSQSPRYKVAKRGQDVALRCDPISGHVSLFWYQQALGQGPEFLTYFQNEAQLDKSGLPSDRFFAERPEGSVSTLKIQRTQQEDSAVYLCASSLGGQGESYEQYFGPGTRLTVT.